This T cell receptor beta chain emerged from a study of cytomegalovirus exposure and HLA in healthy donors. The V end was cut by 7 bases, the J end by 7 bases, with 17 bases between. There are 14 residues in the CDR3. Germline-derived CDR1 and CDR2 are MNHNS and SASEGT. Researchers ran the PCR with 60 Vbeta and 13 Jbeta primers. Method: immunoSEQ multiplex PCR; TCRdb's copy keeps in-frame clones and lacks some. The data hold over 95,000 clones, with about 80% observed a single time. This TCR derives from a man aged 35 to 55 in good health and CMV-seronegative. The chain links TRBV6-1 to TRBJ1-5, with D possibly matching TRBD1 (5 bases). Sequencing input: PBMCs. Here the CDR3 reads CASIAGRRGQPQHF. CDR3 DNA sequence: TGTGCCAGCATTGCAGGGCGCCGAGGCCAGCCCCAGCATTTT.